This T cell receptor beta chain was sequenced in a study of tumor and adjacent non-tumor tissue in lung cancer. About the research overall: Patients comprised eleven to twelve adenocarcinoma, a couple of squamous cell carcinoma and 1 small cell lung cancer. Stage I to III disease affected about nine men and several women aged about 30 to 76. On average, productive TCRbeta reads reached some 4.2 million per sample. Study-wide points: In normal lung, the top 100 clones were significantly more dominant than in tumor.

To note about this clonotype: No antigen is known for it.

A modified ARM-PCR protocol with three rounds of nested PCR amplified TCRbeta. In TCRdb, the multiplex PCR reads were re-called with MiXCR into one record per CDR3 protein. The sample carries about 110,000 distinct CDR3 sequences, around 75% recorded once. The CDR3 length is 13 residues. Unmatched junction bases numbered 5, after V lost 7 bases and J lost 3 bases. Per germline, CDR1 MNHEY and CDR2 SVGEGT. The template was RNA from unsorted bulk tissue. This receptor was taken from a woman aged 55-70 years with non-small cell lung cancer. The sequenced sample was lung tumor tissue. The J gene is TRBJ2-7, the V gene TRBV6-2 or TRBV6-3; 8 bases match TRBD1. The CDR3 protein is CASNLGQGYEQYF. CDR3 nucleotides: TGTGCCAGCAACTTAGGACAGGGCTACGAGCAGTACTTC.